The T cell receptor beta chain under discussion was sequenced for a study of tumor-infiltrating lymphocytes in primary liver carcinoma. cDNA specific to TCR beta was made from approximately 0.55 ug of total RNA, with a constant-region primer employed for priming. Three rounds of nested multiplex PCR with slightly modified ARM-PCR produced TCR beta libraries. Use of TRBV1-TRBV30 forward primers with a C-beta reverse primer characterized the first two PCR rounds, which lasted nine to eleven cycles each. TCRdb fed the multiplex PCR reads into MiXCR, producing one record per CDR3 protein. The sample lists about 330,000 distinct CDR3 sequences, about 61% seen once, with approximately 5.9% in the top ten. Between the trimmed V and J ends, which lost 1 base and 3 bases, there was a span of 21 bases. CDR1 is SGHDN, CDR2 FVKESK, per germline. CDR3 length: 18 residues. It was unsorted whole blood that yielded blood RNA, and germline DNA was also extracted. Every patient had chronic HBV infection and was treatment-naive.

The sequence came from a man aged 35 to 55 with primary liver carcinoma and hepatitis B virus infection. The J gene is TRBJ2-5, the V gene TRBV14; D perhaps matches TRBD2 (5 bases). The source material was peripheral blood. CDR3: CASSQGPEEATGKETQYF. The CDR3 DNA sequence: TGTGCCAGCAGCCAAGGACCTGAGGAGGCGACGGGCAAAGAGACCCAGTACTTC. The complete variable domain, with remaining parts taken from reference TRBV14 and TRBJ2-5, reads EAGVTQFPSHSVIEKGQTVTLRCDPISGHDNLYWYRRVMGKEIKFLLHFVKESKQDESGMPNNRFLAERTGGTYSTLKVQPAELEDSGVYFCASSQGPEEATGKETQYFGPGTRLLVL.